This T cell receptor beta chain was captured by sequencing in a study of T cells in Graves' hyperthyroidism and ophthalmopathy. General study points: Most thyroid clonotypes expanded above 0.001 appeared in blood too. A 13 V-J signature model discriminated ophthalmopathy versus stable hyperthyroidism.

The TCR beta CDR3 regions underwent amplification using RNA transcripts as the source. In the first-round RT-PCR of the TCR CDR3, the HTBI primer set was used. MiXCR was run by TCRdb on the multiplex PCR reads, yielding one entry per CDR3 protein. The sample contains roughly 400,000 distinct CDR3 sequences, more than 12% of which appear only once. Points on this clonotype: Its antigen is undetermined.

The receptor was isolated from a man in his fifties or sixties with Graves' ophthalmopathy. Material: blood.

CDR3 nucleotides: TGTGCCACCAGTGATCGTGCCCCCTACAATGAGCAGTTCTTC. The encoded protein is CATSDRAPYNEQFF. The chain combines TRBV24-1 with TRBJ2-1; D remains unclear. This CDR3 has 14 residues. V was trimmed by 3 bases and J by 2 bases, leaving 7 bases between them. Germline V gives CDR1 KGHDR, CDR2 SFDVKD.